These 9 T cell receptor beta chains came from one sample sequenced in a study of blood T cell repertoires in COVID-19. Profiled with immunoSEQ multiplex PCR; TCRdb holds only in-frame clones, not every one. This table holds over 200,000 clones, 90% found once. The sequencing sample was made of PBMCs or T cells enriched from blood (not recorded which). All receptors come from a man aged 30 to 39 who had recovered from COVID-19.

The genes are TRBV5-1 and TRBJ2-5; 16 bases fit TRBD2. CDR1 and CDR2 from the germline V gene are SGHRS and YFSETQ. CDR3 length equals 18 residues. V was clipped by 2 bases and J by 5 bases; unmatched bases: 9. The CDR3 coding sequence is TGCGCCAGCAGCTTATCCGGGACTAGCGGGAGGGCCCTGGAGACCCAGTACTTC. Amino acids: CASSLSGTSGRALETQYF.

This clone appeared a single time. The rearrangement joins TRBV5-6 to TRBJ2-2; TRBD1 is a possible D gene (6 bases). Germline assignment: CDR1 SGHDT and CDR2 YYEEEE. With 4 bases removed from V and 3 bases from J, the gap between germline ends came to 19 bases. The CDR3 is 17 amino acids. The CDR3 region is CASSVQGQTSYTGELFF. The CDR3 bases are TGTGCCAGCAGCGTTCAAGGACAGACCTCTTACACCGGGGAGCTGTTTTTT.

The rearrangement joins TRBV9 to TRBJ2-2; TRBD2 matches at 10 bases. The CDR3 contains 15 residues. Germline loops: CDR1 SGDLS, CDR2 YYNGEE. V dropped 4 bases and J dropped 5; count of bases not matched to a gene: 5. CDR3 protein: CASSSPTSGTGELFF. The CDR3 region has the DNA TGTGCCAGCAGCTCCCCGACTAGCGGGACCGGGGAGCTGTTTTTT.

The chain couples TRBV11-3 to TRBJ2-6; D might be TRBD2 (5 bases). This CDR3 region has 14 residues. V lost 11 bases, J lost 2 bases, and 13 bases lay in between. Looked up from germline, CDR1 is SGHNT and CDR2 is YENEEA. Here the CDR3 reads CALPGDTGANVLTF. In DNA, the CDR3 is TGTGCCCTCCCCGGGGATACTGGGGCCAACGTCCTGACTTTC.

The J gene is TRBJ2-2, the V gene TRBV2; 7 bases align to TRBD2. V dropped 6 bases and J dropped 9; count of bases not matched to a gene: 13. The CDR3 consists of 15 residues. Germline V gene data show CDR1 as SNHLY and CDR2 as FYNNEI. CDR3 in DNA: TGTGCCAGCAGCCAAGCTAGCGGCCCTGGCCGGGAGCTGTTTTTT. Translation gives CASSQASGPGRELFF.

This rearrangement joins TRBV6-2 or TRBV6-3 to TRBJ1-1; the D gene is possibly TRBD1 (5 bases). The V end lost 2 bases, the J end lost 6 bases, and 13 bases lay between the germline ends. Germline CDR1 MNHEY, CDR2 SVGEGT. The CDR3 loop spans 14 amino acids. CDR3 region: CASSYPDRRAEAFF. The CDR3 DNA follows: TGTGCCAGCAGTTACCCCGACCGCAGGGCTGAAGCTTTCTTT.

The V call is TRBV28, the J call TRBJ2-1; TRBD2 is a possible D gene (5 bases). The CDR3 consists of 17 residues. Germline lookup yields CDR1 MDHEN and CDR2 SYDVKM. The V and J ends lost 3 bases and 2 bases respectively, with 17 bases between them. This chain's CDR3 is CASSFSPGWVPYNEQFF. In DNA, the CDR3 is TGTGCCAGCAGTTTTAGCCCGGGATGGGTCCCCTACAATGAGCAGTTCTTC.

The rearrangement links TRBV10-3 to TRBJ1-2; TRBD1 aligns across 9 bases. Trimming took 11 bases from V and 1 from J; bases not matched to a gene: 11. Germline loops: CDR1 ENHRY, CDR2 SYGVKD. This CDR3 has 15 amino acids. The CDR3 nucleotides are TGTGCCGCCCGGGGACAGGGAGCCTATAACTATGGCTACACCTTC. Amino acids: CAARGQGAYNYGYTF.

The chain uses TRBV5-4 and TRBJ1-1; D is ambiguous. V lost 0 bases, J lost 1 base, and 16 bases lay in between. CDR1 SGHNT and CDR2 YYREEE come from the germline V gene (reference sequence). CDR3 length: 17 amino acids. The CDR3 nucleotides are TGTGCCAGCAGCTTGGTTCGCGGGTTGGATGGGAACACTGAAGCTTTCTTT. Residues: CASSLVRGLDGNTEAFF.